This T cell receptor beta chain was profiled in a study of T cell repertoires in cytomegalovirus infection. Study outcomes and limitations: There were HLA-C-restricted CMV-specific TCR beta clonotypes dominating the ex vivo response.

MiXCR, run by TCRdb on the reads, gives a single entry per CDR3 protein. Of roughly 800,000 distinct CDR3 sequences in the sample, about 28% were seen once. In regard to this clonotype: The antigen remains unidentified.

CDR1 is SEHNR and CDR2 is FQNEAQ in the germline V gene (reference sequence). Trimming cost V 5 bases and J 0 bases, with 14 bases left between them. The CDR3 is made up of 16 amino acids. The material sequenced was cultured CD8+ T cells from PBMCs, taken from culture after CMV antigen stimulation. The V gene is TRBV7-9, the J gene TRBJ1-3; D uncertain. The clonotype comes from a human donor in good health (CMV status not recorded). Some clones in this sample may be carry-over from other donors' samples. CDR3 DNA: TGTGCCAGCAGCCCAGGAGTGGCCCGCTCTGGAAACACCATATATTTT. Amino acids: CASSPGVARSGNTIYF. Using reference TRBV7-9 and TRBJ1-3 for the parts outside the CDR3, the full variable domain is DTGVSQNPRHKITKRGQNVTFRCDPISEHNRLYWYRQTLGQGPEFLTYFQNEAQLEKSRLLSDRFSAERPKGSFSTLEIQRTEQGDSAMYLCASSPGVARSGNTIYFGEGSWLTVV.